These 14 T cell receptor beta chains originate from one sample sequenced in a study of T cell responses to AZD1222 COVID-19 vaccine. The method was immunoSEQ multiplex PCR; TCRdb's version includes in-frame clones alone and lacks a portion of them. The sample holds some 200,000 clones, roughly 91% seen once. This sample comprised peripheral blood, obtained on day 0 of MenACWY control vaccination. These TCRs come from an adult in good health.

The V gene is TRBV30, the J gene TRBJ1-2; D is uncertain. The CDR3 is made up of 12 amino acids. V shed 5 bases and J shed 0 bases, with 7 bases lying between them. The germline V gene has CDR1 GTSNPN and CDR2 SVGIG (reference sequence). The CDR3 reads CAWAKANYGYTF. CDR3 DNA: TGTGCCTGGGCCAAGGCTAACTATGGCTACACCTTC.

The chain carries TRBV27 and TRBJ2-5; 8 bases fit TRBD2. Germline CDR1 is MNHEY and CDR2 is SMNVEV (reference sequence). V was pared by 5 bases and J by 7 bases, with 12 bases of the junction left unmatched. CDR3 length: 15 amino acids. The CDR3 loop reads CASSPLAGGLRTQYF. The CDR3 DNA is TGTGCCAGCAGTCCCTTGGCGGGGGGCCTCCGGACCCAGTACTTC.

V gene TRBV4-1 combines with J gene TRBJ1-5; D not resolved. This CDR3 has 14 amino acids. The germline V and J ends were trimmed by 3 bases and 1 base, with 7 bases remaining between them. The germline gives CDR1 MGHRA, CDR2 YSYEKL. The CDR3 loop reads CASSHRSSNQPQHF. CDR3 nucleotides: TGCGCCAGCAGCCACCGATCGAGCAATCAGCCCCAGCATTTT.

The chain uses TRBV19 and TRBJ1-1; D remains ambiguous. V was trimmed by 8 bases and J by 6 bases, leaving 22 bases between them. The CDR3 is 15 amino acids. Germline values: CDR1 LNHDA, CDR2 SQIVND (reference sequence). As DNA, the CDR3 is TGTGCCAGTGCCCTCGGGCAGACCTTCGGGGCTGAAGCTTTCTTT. As protein: CASALGQTFGAEAFF.

V gene TRBV5-8 combines with J gene TRBJ1-5; D not resolved. Germline-derived CDR1 and CDR2 are SGHTS and YDEGEE. Trimming left V 0 bases short and J 6 bases short, with 7 bases between. The CDR3 spans 13 residues. CDR3: CASSLANGQPQHF. Here the CDR3 DNA reads TGTGCCAGCAGCTTGGCTAATGGTCAGCCCCAGCATTTT.

This chain joins TRBV3-1 (or the pseudogene TRBV3-2) and TRBJ2-7, with 8 nucleotides matching TRBD1. V shed 3 bases and J 6 bases; nucleotides not matched to a gene: 7. The CDR3 sequence is 14 residues long. CDR1 and CDR2 (germline): LGHDT, YNNKEL (reference sequence). CDR3 sequence: CASSQYRDRGEQYF. The DNA for the CDR3 is TGTGCCAGCAGCCAGTACCGTGACAGGGGCGAGCAGTACTTC.

The chain has TRBV7-2 and TRBJ2-7; D unresolved. This CDR3 has 12 amino acids. The V end lost 5 bases, the J end lost 3 bases, and 8 bases lay between the germline ends. Germline CDR1 reads SGHTA; CDR2 reads FQGNSA. The CDR3 DNA reads as TGTGCCAGCAGCCGGACCCTCTACGAGCAGTACTTC. Protein: CASSRTLYEQYF.

V gene TRBV2 combines with J gene TRBJ1-4; D call uncertain. The CDR3 covers 11 residues. From germline, CDR1 is SNHLY and CDR2 FYNNEI. The ends were cut back, 8 bases at V and 8 bases at J, with 9 bases in the middle. CDR3 in amino acids: CASVGDEKLFF. In nucleotides, the CDR3 is TGTGCCAGCGTCGGTGACGAAAAACTGTTTTTT.

The chain couples TRBV5-8 to TRBJ2-1, with 7 bases identical to TRBD1. V shed 3 bases and J 9 bases; nucleotides not matched to a gene: 6. The germline V gene has CDR1 SGHTS and CDR2 YDEGEE. The CDR3 spans 13 residues. The CDR3 loop reads CASSYDRVGEQFF. Here the CDR3 DNA reads TGTGCCAGCAGCTATGACAGGGTCGGTGAGCAGTTCTTC.

The chain has TRBV5-1 and TRBJ1-5; D is perhaps TRBD1 (5 bases). The V gene's germline CDR1 is SGHRS and CDR2 YFSETQ. The CDR3 runs to 13 residues. V lost 2 bases, J lost 6 bases, and 9 bases lay in between. CDR3 nucleotides: TGCGCCAGCAGCTTTGAGGGGCCTCAGCCCCAGCATTTT. Its translation: CASSFEGPQPQHF.

The gene calls are TRBV18 and TRBJ2-5, with D possibly being TRBD2 (6 bases). V was cut by 4 bases and J by 5 bases, with 14 bases left in between. The CDR3 has 14 amino acids. Germline CDR1 reads KGHSH; CDR2 reads LQKENI. Written as DNA, the CDR3 is TGTGCCAGCTCACTTCGAGGAGGGCTGGAGACCCAGTACTTC. Translation gives CASSLRGGLETQYF.

CDR3 in amino acids: CASSQQGFQETQYF. The CDR3 DNA is TGTGCCAGCAGCCAACAGGGTTTTCAAGAGACCCAGTACTTC. The V and J genes are TRBV7-2 and TRBJ2-5, with D possibly matching TRBD1 (6 bases). This CDR3 has 14 amino acids. Trimming removed 5 bases at V and 2 bases at J, with 12 bases between. The germline V gene encodes CDR1 SGHTA and CDR2 FQGNSA. The variable domain in full, completed from reference TRBV7-2 and TRBJ2-5, reads GAGVSQSPSNKVTEKGKDVELRCDPISGHTALYWYRQSLGQGLEFLIYFQGNSAPDKSGLPSDRFSAERTGGSVSTLTIQRTQQEDSAVYLCASSQQGFQETQYFGPGTRLLVL.

The chain has TRBV4-1 and TRBJ2-1, with TRBD2 identical over 7 bases. CDR1 is MGHRA and CDR2 is YSYEKL in the germline V gene. This CDR3 contains 15 residues. Trimming cost V 2 bases and J 2 bases; bases outside gene matches: 3. The CDR3 sequence is CASSQPGLPYNEQFF. Here the CDR3 DNA reads TGCGCCAGCAGCCAACCGGGACTACCCTACAATGAGCAGTTCTTC.

This clone has only a few counts. The rearrangement joins TRBV5-1 to TRBJ1-2, with 8 bases matching TRBD1. Germline CDR1 reads SGHRS; CDR2 reads YFSETQ. V lost 0 bases to trimming and J lost 5 bases; unmatched junction nucleotides: 15. This CDR3 comprises 18 residues. The CDR3 sequence: CASSLEGQASFDPYGYTF. The CDR3 DNA sequence: TGCGCCAGCAGCTTGGAGGGACAGGCATCCTTCGACCCTTATGGCTACACCTTC.